The rows below give T cell receptor beta chains drawn from one sample of a study of CD8 T cells in Susac syndrome. MiXCR was run by TCRdb on the immunoSEQ multiplex PCR reads, yielding one entry per CDR3 protein. This table has approximately 260,000 distinct CDR3 sequences, 90% to 97% appearing once. Sequences were obtained from CD4+ T cells from PBMCs. These receptors were obtained from a human donor with Susac syndrome. CDR3s include the opening cysteine and the closing phenylalanine or tryptophan. D genes are given only for firm matches. A row's size may be missing; if present it is once, few, many or a size class.

V gene,clone size,D gene,J gene,CDR3 DNA,CDR3 protein
TRBV12-5,NA,NA,TRBJ1-2,TGTGCTAGTGGTACTGGGGGGGGGTATGGCTACACCTTC,CASGTGGGYGYTF
TRBV30,NA,NA,TRBJ1-1,TGTGCCTGGAGTGGAAACAGGGCGAACACTGAAGCTTTCTTT,CAWSGNRANTEAFF
TRBV7-2,NA,NA,TRBJ2-7,TGTGCCAGCAGCTTAGTGACAGGTATCTCCTACGAGCAGTACTTC,CASSLVTGISYEQYF
TRBV18,NA,NA,TRBJ1-1,TGTGCCAGCTCACCACCACCAGTCGGCGCTGAAGCTTTCTTT,CASSPPPVGAEAFF
TRBV20-1,NA,NA,TRBJ2-7,TGCAGTGCTAGAGATCGTATAGGACTCGCCCTATTC,CSARDRIGLALF
TRBV28,once,NA,TRBJ2-7,TGTGCCAGCAGGATACAGGGTTCCTACGAGCAGTACTTC,CASRIQGSYEQYF
TRBV24-1,NA,NA,TRBJ2-5,TGTGCCACTCGGGTGAGGGGCCAAGAGACCCAGTACTTC,CATRVRGQETQYF
TRBV4-2,NA,NA,TRBJ2-5,TGTGCCAGCAGCCAAGATCTCGCCAGCCGAGAGACCCAGTACTTC,CASSQDLASRETQYF
TRBV23-1,NA,TRBD1,TRBJ1-2,TGCGCCAGCAGTCAATCATGGACAGGGGGTTTTAACTATGGCTACACCTTC,CASSQSWTGGFNYGYTF
TRBV20-1,NA,NA,TRBJ1-1,TGCAGCGCACGGGAAGGGGCCCTTGAAGCTTTCTTT,CSAREGALEAFF
TRBV7-6,once,NA,TRBJ1-2,TGTGCCATCCCCCGTACCGGAGGACCAACCTACTATGGCTACACCTTC,CAIPRTGGPTYYGYTF
TRBV12-3/TRBV12-4,NA,TRBD2,TRBJ2-3,TGTGCCAGCAGTCCTCAAGGAGGACTAGCCGAGAGTTTT,CASSPQGGLAESF
TRBV11-3,NA,TRBD1,TRBJ1-4,TGTGCCAGCAGCTTTCCCGATCGCAGGGGGCCGGAAAAACTGTTTTTT,CASSFPDRRGPEKLFF
TRBV12-3/TRBV12-4,once,TRBD1,TRBJ2-7,TGTGCCAGCAGCATAGGACAGGTGGGCGAGCAGTACTTC,CASSIGQVGEQYF
TRBV20-1,NA,NA,TRBJ1-5,TGCAGTGCTTACGACAGTGTAAGCAATCAGCCCCAGCATTTT,CSAYDSVSNQPQHF
TRBV20-1,NA,NA,TRBJ2-7,TGCAGTGCTAGAGCTCTAGCGTCCACCTACGAGCAGTACTTC,CSARALASTYEQYF
TRBV29-1,NA,TRBD1,TRBJ2-3,TGCAGCGTTCATATCGTCAGGGGGACAGATACGCAGTATTTT,CSVHIVRGTDTQYF
TRBV9,NA,NA,TRBJ2-7,TGTGCCAGCAGCGTAGCCCCCGACAGAACCTACGAGCAGTACTTC,CASSVAPDRTYEQYF
TRBV29-1,NA,TRBD2,TRBJ2-1,TGCAGCGCATCGGGACTAGCGGGAGACTCTGAGCAGTTCTTC,CSASGLAGDSEQFF
TRBV15,NA,TRBD2,TRBJ2-7,TGTGCCACCAGCAGAAATAGCGGGTACTCCTACGAGCAGTACTTC,CATSRNSGYSYEQYF
TRBV25-1,NA,NA,TRBJ1-1,TGTGCCAGCAGTGAATATGAGATTAGCGGGACTGAAGCTTTCTTT,CASSEYEISGTEAFF
TRBV11-1,NA,TRBD1,TRBJ1-2,TGTGCCAGCAGCCACCTTCGACAGGGAGGGGTCCCGGCGAGGTACCATGGCTACACCTTC,CASSHLRQGGVPARYHGYTF
TRBV6-5,NA,NA,TRBJ2-1,TGTGCCAGCAGTTACACCGGCCTCCGGCCGACCAATGAGCAGTTCTTC,CASSYTGLRPTNEQFF
TRBV11-1,NA,NA,TRBJ2-5,TGTGCCAGCAGCTTCGAGTTGTTTGAGACCCAGTACTTC,CASSFELFETQYF
TRBV5-1,NA,NA,TRBJ2-2,TGCGCCAGCAGCCTGGGAGGGGGGCGAACGAACACCGGGGAGCTGTTTTTT,CASSLGGGRTNTGELFF
TRBV14,NA,NA,TRBJ2-1,TGTGCCAGCAGCCAGAGACAGGTTATCCATGAGCAGTTCTTC,CASSQRQVIHEQFF
TRBV11-2,NA,NA,TRBJ2-1,TGTGCCAGCAGCTTAGGGGATCTAAAGATCCCTAATGAGCAGTTCTTC,CASSLGDLKIPNEQFF
TRBV4-1,NA,NA,TRBJ2-3,TGCGCCAGCAGCACAACTTATACGCAGTATTTT,CASSTTYTQYF
TRBV30,NA,NA,TRBJ2-1,TGTGCCTGGAGTAGACAGTCCTACAATGAGCAGTTCTTC,CAWSRQSYNEQFF
TRBV23-1,NA,NA,TRBJ2-3,TGCGCCAGCAGTCAACCCGTCAGGGAAGGTGCAGATACGCAGTATTTT,CASSQPVREGADTQYF
TRBV5-4,NA,NA,TRBJ2-1,TGTGCCAGCACACCTTATCGTCCTAGCGAGACCTACAATGAGCAGTTCTTC,CASTPYRPSETYNEQFF
TRBV5-1,NA,TRBD2,TRBJ2-7,TGCGCCAGCAGCTTGGATCTAGCGGTCTACGAGCAGTACTTC,CASSLDLAVYEQYF
TRBV9,NA,NA,TRBJ2-7,TGTGCCAGCAGCGTGGGAGGACTCAGAGGTTGGTACGAGCAGTACTTC,CASSVGGLRGWYEQYF
TRBV29-1,NA,TRBD1,TRBJ1-1,TGCAGCGTCCAGGGGGTAGGGGCTGAAGCTTTCTTT,CSVQGVGAEAFF
TRBV5-1,NA,NA,TRBJ1-2,TGCGCCAGCAGCTTGGGCCGGGGAGCTAACTATGGCTACACCTTC,CASSLGRGANYGYTF
TRBV7-9,NA,NA,TRBJ2-3,TGTGCCAGCAGCCGGTTCACAGATACGCAGTATTTT,CASSRFTDTQYF
TRBV21-1,once,NA,TRBJ2-4,TGTGCCAGCAGCAAAGCGCGTGCGGGGTCGAAGGACATTCAGTACTTC,CASSKARAGSKDIQYF
TRBV5-1,NA,TRBD2,TRBJ2-7,TGCGCCAGCAGCATTACCGGGACTAGCCCCTCCTACGAGCAGTACTTC,CASSITGTSPSYEQYF
TRBV24-1,NA,NA,TRBJ1-2,TGTGCCACCAGTGAGGACGGGACGGACTATGGCTACACCTTC,CATSEDGTDYGYTF
TRBV20-1,NA,TRBD2,TRBJ2-3,TGCAGTGCCCGGACTAGCGGGTCCAAGTTAGATACGCAGTATTTT,CSARTSGSKLDTQYF
TRBV15,once,NA,TRBJ2-7,TGTGCCACCAGCAGAGAGCCGGGACCCTACGAGCAGTACTTC,CATSREPGPYEQYF
TRBV30,NA,NA,TRBJ1-1,TGTGCCTGGAGTAAGGGGGGCTCCACTGAAGCTTTCTTT,CAWSKGGSTEAFF
TRBV7-9,NA,NA,TRBJ1-5,TGTGCCAGCAGCCCACAGGGCGGTCAGCCCCAGCATTTT,CASSPQGGQPQHF
TRBV14,NA,TRBD2,TRBJ2-1,TGTGCCAGCAGCCAATTACTAGCGGTCACCAATGAGCAGTTCTTC,CASSQLLAVTNEQFF
TRBV15,NA,NA,TRBJ2-5,TGTGCCACCAGCCCTCGACTAGTGGAGACCCAGTACTTC,CATSPRLVETQYF
TRBV2,NA,NA,TRBJ2-3,TGTGCCACCCCTGCCGGGAGCCAGAGTTTCACAGATACGCAGTATTTT,CATPAGSQSFTDTQYF
TRBV3-1,NA,NA,TRBJ1-1,TGTGCCAGCAGCCGGGACGGAACGAACACTGAAGCTTTCTTT,CASSRDGTNTEAFF
TRBV7-3,NA,NA,TRBJ2-1,TGTGCCAGCAGCTTAAACGCAGGGGAGCAGTTCTTC,CASSLNAGEQFF
TRBV7-2,once,TRBD1,TRBJ1-1,TGTGCCAGCAGCACTAACAGGGGTAGCACTGAAGCTTTCTTT,CASSTNRGSTEAFF
TRBV5-1,NA,TRBD2,TRBJ2-1,TGCGCCAGCAGCGGGTCGGGAGGTTTGGAGCAGTTCTTC,CASSGSGGLEQFF
TRBV28,NA,NA,TRBJ2-7,TGTGCCAGCAGTCTAGTAGGACACCACGAGCAGTACTTC,CASSLVGHHEQYF
TRBV29-1,NA,NA,TRBJ2-5,TGCAGCGTTGAAGAAAGGGGAAAAGAGACCCAGTACTTC,CSVEERGKETQYF
TRBV20-1,NA,NA,TRBJ2-2,TGCAGTGCTAGCGGAGGAGGAACCGGGGAGCTGTTTTTT,CSASGGGTGELFF
TRBV19,NA,NA,TRBJ2-2,TGTGCCAGTAGGGAGCTGGGGTCGGGAAACACCGGGGAGCTGTTTTTT,CASRELGSGNTGELFF